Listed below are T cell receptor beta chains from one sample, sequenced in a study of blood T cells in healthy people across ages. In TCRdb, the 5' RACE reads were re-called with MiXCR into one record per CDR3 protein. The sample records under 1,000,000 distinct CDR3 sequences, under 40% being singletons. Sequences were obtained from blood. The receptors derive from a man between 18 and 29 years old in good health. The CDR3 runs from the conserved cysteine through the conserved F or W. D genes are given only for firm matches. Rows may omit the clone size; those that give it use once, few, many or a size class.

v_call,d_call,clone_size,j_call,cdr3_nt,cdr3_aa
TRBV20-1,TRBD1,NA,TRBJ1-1,TGCAGTGCTAGAGAAGGGACAGGGGCGGATCACGAGAACACTGAAGCTTTCTTT,CSAREGTGADHENTEAFF
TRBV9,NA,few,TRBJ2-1,TGTGCCAGCAGCGCCGGGGGGCAGGGGGCTTACAATGAGCAGTTCTTC,CASSAGGQGAYNEQFF
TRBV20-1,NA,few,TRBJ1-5,TGCAGTGCTCAAAGATCGCGGGACAGCAATCAGCCCCAGCATTTT,CSAQRSRDSNQPQHF
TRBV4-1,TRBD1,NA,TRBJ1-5,TGCGCCAGCAGCTTCCCGACAGGGGTTGGCCTCAATCAGCCCCAGCATTTT,CASSFPTGVGLNQPQHF
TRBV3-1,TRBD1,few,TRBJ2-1,TGTGCCAGCAGCCGCTCCTCCGGGACAGGGAATGAGCAGTTCTTC,CASSRSSGTGNEQFF
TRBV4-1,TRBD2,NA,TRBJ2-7,TGCGCCAGCAGCCAAGGGTCCGGGGGGGCCGTCGGAGGTGAGCAGTACTTC,CASSQGSGGAVGGEQYF
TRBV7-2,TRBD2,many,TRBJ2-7,TGTGCCAGCAGCTTAGCGGGACTAGCGGGGGACCGAAACGAGCAGTACTTC,CASSLAGLAGDRNEQYF
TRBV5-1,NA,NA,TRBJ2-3,TGCGCCAGCAGCTTGGTGGGCTGGGCGGATACGCAGTATTTT,CASSLVGWADTQYF
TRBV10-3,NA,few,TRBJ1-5,TGTGCCATCAGTGAGTACGGGGCCAATCAGCCCCAGCATTTT,CAISEYGANQPQHF
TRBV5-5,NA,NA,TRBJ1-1,TGTGCCAGCAGCTTCACCCGACAGTTGAACACTGAAGCTTTCTTT,CASSFTRQLNTEAFF
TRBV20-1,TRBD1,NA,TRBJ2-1,TGCAGCGCTGGTATGACAGGGTGGGAGCAGTTCTTC,CSAGMTGWEQFF
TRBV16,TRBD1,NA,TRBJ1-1,TGTGCCAGCAGCCAAGGCAGGGGGTTTAGTGAAGCTTTCTTT,CASSQGRGFSEAFF
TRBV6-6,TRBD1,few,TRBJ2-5,TGTGCCAGCATTATAGGACAGGGCAAGGAAGAGACCCAGTACTTC,CASIIGQGKEETQYF
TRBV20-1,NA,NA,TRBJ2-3,TGCAGTGCTAGTTCGCTGGGGGGTAGGGCAGATACGCAGTATTTT,CSASSLGGRADTQYF
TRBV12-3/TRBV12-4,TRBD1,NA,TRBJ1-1,TGTGCCAGCAGTCTCCTAGGACAGGGACACACTGAAGCTTTCTTT,CASSLLGQGHTEAFF
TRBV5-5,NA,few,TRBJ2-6,TGTGCCAGCAGCTTGGGCGCTACTGGGGCCAACGTCCTGACTTTC,CASSLGATGANVLTF
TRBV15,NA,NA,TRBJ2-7,TGTGCCACTACCACCCCCGGCGGAACAGAACTTCCAATGACGCAGTACTTC,CATTTPGGTELPMTQYF
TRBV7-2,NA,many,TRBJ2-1,TGTGCCAGCAGCTTAGCGGGACATAACAATGAGCAGTTCTTC,CASSLAGHNNEQFF
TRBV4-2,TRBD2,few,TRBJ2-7,TGTGCCAGCAGCCACGAACTTCCGGGGACTAGCGTCAGCAATGAGCAGTACTTC,CASSHELPGTSVSNEQYF
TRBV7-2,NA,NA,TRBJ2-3,TGTGCCAGCAGCTTAGTTGGGGGGGCTGAGGAAGATACGCAGTATTTT,CASSLVGGAEEDTQYF
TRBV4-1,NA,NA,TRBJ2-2,TGCGCCAGCAGCCAACGGGGAGACACCGGGGAGCTGTTTTTT,CASSQRGDTGELFF
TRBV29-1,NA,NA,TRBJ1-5,TGCAGCGTTGAAGATCCCCAGGCCGGGCCCCAGCATTTT,CSVEDPQAGPQHF
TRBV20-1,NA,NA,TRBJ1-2,TGCAGTGCTAGGGTTTCGGATACTAACTATGGCTACACCTTC,CSARVSDTNYGYTF
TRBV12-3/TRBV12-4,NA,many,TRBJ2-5,TGTGCCAGCAGTACCTATACAGCGACCCAGTACTTC,CASSTYTATQYF
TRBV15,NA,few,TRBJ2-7,TGTGCCACCAGCAGAGATCGGGGGACAAAGTTCTCCTACGAGCAGTACTTC,CATSRDRGTKFSYEQYF
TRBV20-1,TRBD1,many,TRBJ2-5,TGCAGTGCTGATCCACAGGGGGCAGGAGAGACCCAGTACTTC,CSADPQGAGETQYF
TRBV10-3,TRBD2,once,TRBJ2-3,TGTGCCATCAGAAATAGCGGGGGGGCCGCAGATACGCAGTATTTT,CAIRNSGGAADTQYF
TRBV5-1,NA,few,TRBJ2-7,TGCGCCAGCGGCGGAAGCTCCTACAATGAGCAGTACTTC,CASGGSSYNEQYF
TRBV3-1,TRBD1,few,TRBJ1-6,TGTGCCAGCAGCCAGCTCGGGGGACAGAATTCACCCCTCCACTTT,CASSQLGGQNSPLHF
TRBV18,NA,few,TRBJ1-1,TGTGCCGGGAAAGGTTCCAGTGGTACTGAAGCTTTCTTT,CAGKGSSGTEAFF
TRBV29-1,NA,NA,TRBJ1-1,TGCAGCGCTGCCCCCCGGACACACACTGAAGCTTTCTTT,CSAAPRTHTEAFF
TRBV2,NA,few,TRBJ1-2,TGTGCCAGCAGTGAAGAGAAGGGGCCCTATGGCTACACCTTC,CASSEEKGPYGYTF
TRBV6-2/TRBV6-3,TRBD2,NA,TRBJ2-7,TGTGCCAGCAGTTCGACCGGGACTAGCGGGGCGCCGTCCTACGAGCAGTACTTC,CASSSTGTSGAPSYEQYF
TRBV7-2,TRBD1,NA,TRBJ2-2,TGTGCCAGCAGCAACCGGGACAGGGTCCTCGGGGAGCTGTTTTTT,CASSNRDRVLGELFF
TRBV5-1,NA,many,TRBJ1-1,TGTGCCAGCAGTTTAAGGGGCACTGAAGCTTTCTTT,CASSLRGTEAFF
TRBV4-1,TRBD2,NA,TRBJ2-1,TGCGCCAGCAGCCAACCACGGGGGGGGGAGCAGTTCTTC,CASSQPRGGEQFF
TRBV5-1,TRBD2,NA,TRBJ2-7,TGCGCCAGCAGCTTGGTAGCGGGGATCTACAATGAGCAGTACTTC,CASSLVAGIYNEQYF
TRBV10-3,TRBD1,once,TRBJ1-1,TGTGCCATCACTCGGGACAGGCTGAACACTGAAGCTTTCTTT,CAITRDRLNTEAFF
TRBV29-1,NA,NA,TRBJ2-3,TGCAGCGTTAATATACCGGGGGCCCCCACAGATACGCAGTATTTT,CSVNIPGAPTDTQYF
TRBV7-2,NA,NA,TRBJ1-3,TGTGCCAGCAGCTTAGTCGGCCGGGGGGGATTGGGGAACACCATATATTTT,CASSLVGRGGLGNTIYF
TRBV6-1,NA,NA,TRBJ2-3,TGTGCCAGCAGTGACCCCTGGGACGCGGACCGGCAGGGGCACACAGATACGCAGTATTTT,CASSDPWDADRQGHTDTQYF
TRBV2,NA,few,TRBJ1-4,TGTGCCAGCAGGTCCCAACAGGGTGGCGGTGAAAAACTGTTTTTT,CASRSQQGGGEKLFF
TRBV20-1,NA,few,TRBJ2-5,TGCAGTGCACCAGGGGGGGCCAAGAAGACCCAGTACTTC,CSAPGGAKKTQYF
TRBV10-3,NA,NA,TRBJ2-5,TGTGCCATCTCCACCCCAGGGTTCCCCACCCAAGAGACCCAGTACTTC,CAISTPGFPTQETQYF
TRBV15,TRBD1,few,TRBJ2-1,TGTGCCACCAGCAGCCCGGGACAGGGGAGGGTCAATGAGCAGTTCTTC,CATSSPGQGRVNEQFF
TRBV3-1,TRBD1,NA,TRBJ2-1,TGTGCCAGCAGCCAAGATGGGACAGACTACAATGAGCAGTTCTTC,CASSQDGTDYNEQFF
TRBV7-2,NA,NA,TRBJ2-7,TGTGCCAGCAGCTTAGGGTTCGGGGAGTTCTCCAAGAGAACCCAGTACTTC,CASSLGFGEFSKRTQYF
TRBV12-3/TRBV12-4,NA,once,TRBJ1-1,TGTGCCAGCAGTTTAGCGCGGACGGATGAAGCTTTCTTT,CASSLARTDEAFF